The present entry profiles one TCR beta chain with its context. A much bigger clone sits one base away, suggesting this may be a read error. The CDR3 end shows no conserved phenylalanine or tryptophan, and so a read error is likely. Sequenced patients had shown CD8+CD57+ cell expansion by flow cytometry. Investigators profiled TCR beta VDJ and CDR3 from genomic DNA template. In TCRdb, the reads were re-called with MiXCR into one record per CDR3 protein. The sample lists roughly 180,000 distinct CDR3 sequences; roughly 50% were seen once. This record comes from a study of CD8+CD57+ T cells in acquired aplastic anemia. The germline CDR1 and CDR2 sequences are SGDLS and YYNGEE. CDR3 size: 15 residues. The germline V and J ends were trimmed by 4 bases and 0 bases, with 11 bases remaining between them.

The chain recombines TRBV9 with TRBJ2-1; TRBD1 might be the D (6 bases). This clonotype was obtained from a human donor with aplastic anemia. The source material was sorted CD4+, CD8+, or CD8+CD57+ T cells (not recorded which) from PBMCs. This CDR3 reads CASSSGGSSYNEQFL. CDR3 bases: TGTGCCAGCAGCTCTGGGGGCAGCTCCTACAATGAGCAGTTCCTC.